This T cell receptor (beta chain) emerged from a study of T cells in tuberculosis. Across the whole study: CD1B tetramers identified T cells specific for mycobacterial lipid GMM. IGRA-negative adolescents, IGRA-positive adolescents with latent tuberculosis and adults with active tuberculosis formed this South African cohort.

The CDR3 runs 16 residues. Germline CDR1 SGHTA, CDR2 FQGNSA. J gave up 6 bases and V 5 bases, and 6 bases lay outside the gene matches. Each clinical donor contributed on average around 100,000 T cells from unsorted cryopreserved PBMC. Assay: immunoSEQ multiplex PCR; the TCRdb copy retains only in-frame clones and omits some. The sample has 20,000 to 25,000 clones, 80% to 90% seen once. The source is a donor between 10 and 35 years old with latent tuberculosis or without tuberculosis infection. The chain combines TRBV7-2 with TRBJ2-3; 15 bases line up with TRBD2. The sequencing input was PBMCs. The CDR3 loop reads CASSRGLAGGADTQYF. The DNA of the CDR3 is TGTGCCAGCAGCCGGGGACTAGCGGGGGGCGCGGATACGCAGTATTTT. Variable domain in full (rest from reference TRBV7-2 and TRBJ2-3): GAGVSQSPSNKVTEKGKDVELRCDPISGHTALYWYRQSLGQGLEFLIYFQGNSAPDKSGLPSDRFSAERTGGSVSTLTIQRTQQEDSAVYLCASSRGLAGGADTQYFGPGTRLTVL.